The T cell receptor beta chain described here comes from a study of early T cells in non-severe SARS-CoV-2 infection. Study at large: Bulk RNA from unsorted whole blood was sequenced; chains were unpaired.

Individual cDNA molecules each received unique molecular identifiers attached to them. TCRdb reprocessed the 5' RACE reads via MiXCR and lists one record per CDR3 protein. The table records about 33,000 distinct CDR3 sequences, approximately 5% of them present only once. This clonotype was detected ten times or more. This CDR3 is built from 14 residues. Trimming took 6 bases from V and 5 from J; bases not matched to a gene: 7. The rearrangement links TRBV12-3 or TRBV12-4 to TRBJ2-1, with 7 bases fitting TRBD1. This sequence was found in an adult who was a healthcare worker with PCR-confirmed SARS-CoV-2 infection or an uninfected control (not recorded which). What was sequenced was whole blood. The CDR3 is CASRVGTVDNEQFF. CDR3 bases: TGTGCCAGCAGGGTCGGGACAGTAGACAATGAGCAGTTCTTC.